This T cell receptor beta chain was captured in a study of OX40 agonist ivuxolimab in advanced cancers. Using immunoSEQ multiplex PCR, the repertoire was profiled, and TCRdb retains in-frame clones only, with some absent. The table has 70,000 to 95,000 clones, about 91% seen once. The sample here was CD4+ or CD8+ T cells sorted from blood, taken in a trial of the OX40 agonist ivuxolimab. This TCR was sampled from an adult with an advanced solid tumor such as melanoma, head and neck, liver or kidney cancer.

The CDR3 loop is CASSIMPKEAFF. CDR3 DNA sequence: TGTGCCAGCAGTATCATGCCCAAGGAAGCTTTCTTT. The V and J genes are TRBV28 and TRBJ1-1; D call uncertain. This CDR3 has 12 residues. Deletions cut 5 bases from V and 8 bases from J, with 12 bases between. Germline V lookup: CDR1 MDHEN, CDR2 SYDVKM. The entire variable domain, with the rest obtained from reference TRBV28 and TRBJ1-1, is as follows: DVKVTQSSRYLVKRTGEKVFLECVQDMDHENMFWYRQDPGLGLRLIYFSYDVKMKEKGDIPEGYSVSREKKERFSLILESASTNQTSMYLCASSIMPKEAFFGQGTRLTVV.